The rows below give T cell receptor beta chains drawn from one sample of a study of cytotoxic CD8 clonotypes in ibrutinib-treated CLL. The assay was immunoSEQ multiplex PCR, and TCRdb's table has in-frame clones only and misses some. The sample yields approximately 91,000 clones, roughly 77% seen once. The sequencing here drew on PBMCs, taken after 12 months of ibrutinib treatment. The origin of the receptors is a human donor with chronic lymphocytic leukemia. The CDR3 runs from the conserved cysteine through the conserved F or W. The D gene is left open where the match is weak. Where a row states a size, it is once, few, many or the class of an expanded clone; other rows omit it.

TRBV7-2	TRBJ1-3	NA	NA	CASSLGTTGNTIYF	TGTGCCAGCAGCTTGGGCACCACTGGAAACACCATATATTTT
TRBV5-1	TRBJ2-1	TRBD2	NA	CASSWGLAGNEQFF	TGCGCCAGCAGCTGGGGACTAGCGGGTAATGAGCAGTTCTTC
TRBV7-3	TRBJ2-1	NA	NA	CASSFTRSDEQFF	TGTGCCAGCAGCTTCACTAGGTCTGATGAGCAGTTCTTC
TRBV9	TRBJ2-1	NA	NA	CASSALLTYNEQFF	TGTGCCAGCAGCGCCTTGCTAACCTACAATGAGCAGTTCTTC
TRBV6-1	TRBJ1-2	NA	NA	CASSPPLGYGYTF	TGTGCCAGCAGTCCTCCGCTAGGGTATGGCTACACCTTC
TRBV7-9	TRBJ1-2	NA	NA	CASSLVDVPNYGYTF	TGTGCCAGCAGCTTAGTCGACGTCCCTAACTATGGCTACACCTTC
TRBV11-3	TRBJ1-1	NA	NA	CASSLDRGAEAFF	TGTGCCAGCAGCTTAGATAGGGGGGCTGAAGCTTTCTTT
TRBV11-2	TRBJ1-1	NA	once	CASSLAGSREAFF	TGTGCCAGCAGCTTAGCCGGGTCCCGCGAAGCTTTCTTT
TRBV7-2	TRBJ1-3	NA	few	CASSLGDGDTIYF	TGTGCCAGCAGCTTAGGGGACGGGGACACCATATATTTT
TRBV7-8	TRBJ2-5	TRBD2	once	CASSPRTRGGETQYF	TGTGCCAGCAGCCCTCGGACCCGGGGGGGAGAGACCCAGTACTTC
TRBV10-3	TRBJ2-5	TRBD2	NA	CATREASEETQYF	TGTGCCACCCGGGAGGCTAGCGAGGAGACCCAGTACTTC
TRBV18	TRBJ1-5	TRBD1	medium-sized	CASSPPGQIWAQHF	TGTGCCAGCTCACCACCGGGACAGATCTGGGCTCAGCATTTT
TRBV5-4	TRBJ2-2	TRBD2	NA	CASSLDLAGVTGELFF	TGTGCCAGCAGCTTGGACTTAGCGGGAGTTACCGGGGAGCTGTTTTTT
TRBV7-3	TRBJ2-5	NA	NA	CASSLAPQETQYF	TGTGCCAGCAGCTTAGCCCCACAAGAGACCCAGTACTTC
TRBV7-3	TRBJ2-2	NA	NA	CASSLSRTGELFF	TGTGCCAGCAGCTTATCTCGCACCGGGGAGCTGTTTTTT
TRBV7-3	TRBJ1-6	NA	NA	CASSERDSPLHF	TGTGCCAGCAGCGAGAGGGATTCACCCCTCCACTTT
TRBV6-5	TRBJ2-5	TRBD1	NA	CASNRGVGETQYF	TGTGCCAGCAACAGGGGGGTCGGTGAGACCCAGTACTTC
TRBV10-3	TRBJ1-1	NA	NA	CAISGGGDRNTEAFF	TGTGCCATCAGTGGGGGTGGGGATAGGAACACTGAAGCTTTCTTT
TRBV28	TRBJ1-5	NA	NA	CASRWGQPQHF	TGTGCCAGTAGGTGGGGGCAGCCCCAGCATTTT
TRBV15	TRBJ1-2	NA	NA	CATSRDEGTYGYTF	TGTGCCACCAGCAGAGATGAGGGGACCTATGGCTACACCTTC
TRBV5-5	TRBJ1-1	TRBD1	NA	CASSPGQGLNTEAFF	TGTGCCAGCAGCCCGGGACAGGGGTTGAACACTGAAGCTTTCTTT
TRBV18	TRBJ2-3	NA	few	CASSAPSLPDTQYF	TGTGCCAGCTCGGCCCCCTCGCTCCCAGATACGCAGTATTTT
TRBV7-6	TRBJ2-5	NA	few	CASSLGVETQYF	TGTGCCAGCAGCTTGGGGGTTGAGACCCAGTACTTC
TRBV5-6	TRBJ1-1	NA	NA	CASSLLWPTGQLEAFF	TGTGCCAGCAGCTTGCTGTGGCCTACCGGACAGCTTGAAGCTTTCTTT
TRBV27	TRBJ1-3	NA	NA	CASSLGGKGGNTIYF	TGTGCCAGCAGTTTAGGTGGCAAGGGGGGAAACACCATATATTTT
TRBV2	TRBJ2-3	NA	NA	CASRGRGDTQYF	TGTGCCAGCCGAGGTAGGGGAGATACGCAGTATTTT